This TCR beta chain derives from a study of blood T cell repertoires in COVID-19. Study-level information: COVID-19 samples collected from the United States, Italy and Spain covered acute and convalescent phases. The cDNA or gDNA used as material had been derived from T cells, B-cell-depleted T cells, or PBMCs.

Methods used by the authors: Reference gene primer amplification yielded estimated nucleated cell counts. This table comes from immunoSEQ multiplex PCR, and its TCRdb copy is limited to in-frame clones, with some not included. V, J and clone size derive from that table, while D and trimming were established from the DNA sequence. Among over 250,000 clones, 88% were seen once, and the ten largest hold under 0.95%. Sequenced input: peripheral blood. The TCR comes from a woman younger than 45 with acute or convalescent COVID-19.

CDR3 amino acids: CASSPLSLTNTGELFF. As DNA, the CDR3 is TGTGCCAGCAGCCCCCTGTCACTTACGAACACCGGGGAGCTGTTTTTT. The V call is TRBV9, the J call TRBJ2-2; D unclear. The V end was cut by 4 bases, the J end by 0 bases, with 13 bases between. Germline V gene sequence: CDR1 SGDLS, CDR2 YYNGEE. There are 16 residues in the CDR3.